A selection of T cell receptor beta chains follows, all from one sample in a study of OX40 agonist ivuxolimab in advanced cancers. Measured with immunoSEQ multiplex PCR; TCRdb has only the in-frame clones, and not every one. The sample lists 42,000 or so clones, about four fifths occurring once. Sequencing used CD4+ or CD8+ T cells sorted from blood, obtained in a trial of the OX40 agonist ivuxolimab. The receptors come from an adult with an advanced solid tumor such as melanoma, head and neck, liver or kidney cancer. Each CDR3 is given with its conserved first and last residue. D genes are given only for firm matches. Size values are once, few and many counts, or a class for expanded clones, and some rows have none.

few,NA,TRBJ2-7,TRBV27,CASSFIGGEQYF,TGTGCCAGCAGTTTTATAGGGGGCGAGCAGTACTTC
NA,NA,TRBJ1-2,TRBV13,CASSLLADYGYTF,TGTGCCAGCAGCTTACTGGCGGACTATGGCTACACCTTC
few,TRBD1,TRBJ1-5,TRBV5-6,CASSWQGGTGNQPQHF,TGTGCCAGCAGCTGGCAGGGGGGAACGGGCAATCAGCCCCAGCATTTT
NA,NA,TRBJ2-5,TRBV4-1,CASSQEGQETRYF,TGCGCCAGCAGCCAAGAAGGGCAAGAGACCCGGTACTTC
NA,NA,TRBJ2-1,TRBV5-1,CASSRYYGNEQFF,TGCGCCAGCAGCCGCTACTACGGCAATGAGCAGTTCTTC
NA,TRBD1,TRBJ2-7,TRBV5-1,CASSSYLGTAYEQYF,TGCGCCAGCAGCTCCTATCTCGGGACAGCTTACGAGCAGTACTTC
NA,TRBD1,TRBJ1-3,TRBV5-4,CASSAGGLGNTIYF,TGTGCCAGCAGCGCAGGGGGCCTGGGAAACACCATATATTTT
NA,NA,TRBJ1-2,TRBV19,CASSIEDSPNYGYTF,TGTGCCAGTAGTATAGAAGACAGTCCTAACTATGGCTACACCTTC
NA,NA,TRBJ2-1,TRBV19,CASSITGWPSGNEQFF,TGTGCCAGTAGTATAACCGGATGGCCCTCGGGGAATGAGCAGTTCTTC
NA,NA,TRBJ1-2,TRBV7-2,CASSLEGVEGYTF,TGTGCCAGCAGCTTAGAAGGGGTGGAGGGCTACACCTTC
NA,NA,TRBJ2-7,TRBV6-5,CASSPPGPNLYEQYF,TGTGCCAGCAGTCCACCGGGACCCAATCTCTACGAGCAGTACTTC
NA,NA,TRBJ1-1,TRBV19,CASGATPNTEAFF,TGTGCCAGTGGCGCTACACCGAACACTGAAGCTTTCTTT
NA,TRBD1,TRBJ2-7,TRBV5-6,CASSKTGTGDYEQYF,TGTGCCAGCAGCAAAACCGGGACAGGGGACTACGAGCAGTACTTC
NA,NA,TRBJ1-1,TRBV6-1,CASSESLGGRAFF,TGTGCCAGCAGTGAATCCTTAGGAGGGCGAGCTTTCTTT
once,NA,TRBJ2-5,TRBV14,CASRGRGAGETQYF,TGTGCCAGCAGAGGACGGGGGGCTGGAGAGACCCAGTACTTC
NA,NA,TRBJ1-5,TRBV28,CASSLRGSGPQHF,TGTGCCAGCAGTTTAAGGGGGTCGGGGCCCCAGCATTTT
NA,NA,TRBJ1-2,TRBV29-1,CSVEIRGRAHGYTF,TGCAGCGTTGAAATCAGGGGACGGGCCCATGGCTACACCTTC